These T cell receptor beta chains were read from a single sample in a study of STAT3 mutations in large granular lymphocyte leukemia. TCRdb's copy holds only in-frame clones and misses some; the assay was immunoSEQ multiplex PCR. The repertoire consists of about 5,500 clones, with about 93% occurring once and the leading ten covering approximately 30%. Sequenced material: peripheral blood mononuclear cells. All receptors come from a man aged 55 to 70 with T-cell large granular lymphocyte leukemia. Some clones in this sample may be carry-over from other donors' samples. Both conserved end residues are part of each CDR3. Fields, in order: J gene, V gene, clone size, D gene, CDR3 DNA, CDR3 protein. D genes are given only for firm matches. For some rows the clone size is stated as once, few or many, or as a class when expanded; others skip it.

J: TRBJ2-3
V: TRBV5-1
size: NA
D: NA
DNA: TGCGCCAGCAGCCTTCTGAAACAGGGCCGCACAGATACGCAGTATTTT
CDR3: CASSLLKQGRTDTQYF

J: TRBJ1-2
V: TRBV29-1
size: NA
D: TRBD1
DNA: TGCAGCGTTGGGGGGGACAGGGGCCCTTTGGGCTACACCTTC
CDR3: CSVGGDRGPLGYTF

J: TRBJ2-7
V: TRBV30
size: NA
D: NA
DNA: TGTGCCTGGAAGGGTATTGGCGACGAGCAGTACTTC
CDR3: CAWKGIGDEQYF

J: TRBJ1-2
V: TRBV7-9
size: NA
D: NA
DNA: TGTGCCAGCAGCTTTAGGGACCTTAACTATGGCTACACCTTC
CDR3: CASSFRDLNYGYTF

J: TRBJ2-7
V: TRBV29-1
size: NA
D: NA
DNA: TGCAGCGTTGAAGTCGGACGGTCCGGGGGCGAGCAGTACTTC
CDR3: CSVEVGRSGGEQYF

J: TRBJ2-3
V: TRBV7-8
size: NA
D: TRBD2
DNA: TGTGCCAGCAGCTTTGGACTAGCGGGAGGGTTAGCGCAGTATTTT
CDR3: CASSFGLAGGLAQYF

J: TRBJ2-2
V: TRBV4-1
size: NA
D: NA
DNA: TGCGCCAGCAGCCAAGGATGGATCACCGGGGAGCTGTTTTTT
CDR3: CASSQGWITGELFF

J: TRBJ2-7
V: TRBV10-3
size: NA
D: NA
DNA: TGTGCCATCAGTGATGTCTCCTACGAGCAGTACTTC
CDR3: CAISDVSYEQYF

J: TRBJ1-1
V: TRBV2
size: NA
D: NA
DNA: TGTGCCAGCACTCGGGATATGAACACTGAAGCTTTCTTT
CDR3: CASTRDMNTEAFF

J: TRBJ1-2
V: TRBV27
size: NA
D: NA
DNA: TGTGCCAGCAGTTTGGGTACAGGGCACTATGGCTACACCTTC
CDR3: CASSLGTGHYGYTF

J: TRBJ1-1
V: TRBV18
size: NA
D: TRBD1
DNA: TGTGCCAGCTCACCATCCCGGGACAGGCAGAACACTGAAGCTTTCTTT
CDR3: CASSPSRDRQNTEAFF

J: TRBJ1-2
V: TRBV25-1
size: NA
D: NA
DNA: TGTGCCAGCAGTGAAAACGGAAACTATGGCTACACCTTC
CDR3: CASSENGNYGYTF

J: TRBJ1-5
V: TRBV5-1
size: NA
D: NA
DNA: TGCGCCAGCAGCTGGCCAGGAAATCAGCCCCAGCATTTT
CDR3: CASSWPGNQPQHF

J: TRBJ2-7
V: TRBV28
size: once
D: NA
DNA: TGTGCCAGCACTAAGCGGACCTACGAGCAGTACTTC
CDR3: CASTKRTYEQYF

J: TRBJ2-7
V: TRBV6-1
size: NA
D: NA
DNA: TGTGCCAGCAGTGTGGACGGCGATGAGCAGTACTTC
CDR3: CASSVDGDEQYF

J: TRBJ2-3
V: TRBV19
size: NA
D: TRBD2
DNA: TGTGCCAGTAGTGACAGCGGGATAGTCACAGATACGCAGTATTTT
CDR3: CASSDSGIVTDTQYF

J: TRBJ1-5
V: TRBV7-8
size: NA
D: NA
DNA: TGTGCCAGCAGCTTTTCGTTGGGTCAGCCCCAGCATTTT
CDR3: CASSFSLGQPQHF

J: TRBJ2-7
V: TRBV5-6
size: NA
D: NA
DNA: TGTGCCAGCAGCTTCAGGGGTGACTACGAGCAGTACTTC
CDR3: CASSFRGDYEQYF

J: TRBJ2-3
V: TRBV7-9
size: NA
D: TRBD2
DNA: TGTGCCAGCAGCTCCCTACTACTAAGGACTAGCGGCACAGATACGCAGTATTTT
CDR3: CASSSLLLRTSGTDTQYF

J: TRBJ2-7
V: TRBV29-1
size: NA
D: NA
DNA: TGCAGCGTTTGGATCGGATACGAGCAGTACTTC
CDR3: CSVWIGYEQYF

J: TRBJ1-2
V: TRBV7-9
size: NA
D: NA
DNA: TGTGCCAGCAGCTCCGGGATGCTTGGCTACACCTTC
CDR3: CASSSGMLGYTF

J: TRBJ2-7
V: TRBV27
size: NA
D: TRBD2
DNA: TGTGCCAGCGCCCGGCCTAGCGGGGTTTACGAGCAGTACTTC
CDR3: CASARPSGVYEQYF

J: TRBJ1-5
V: TRBV30
size: NA
D: NA
DNA: TGTGCCTGGAGCGAAGCCGGGGCACTCAATCAGCCCCAGCATTTT
CDR3: CAWSEAGALNQPQHF